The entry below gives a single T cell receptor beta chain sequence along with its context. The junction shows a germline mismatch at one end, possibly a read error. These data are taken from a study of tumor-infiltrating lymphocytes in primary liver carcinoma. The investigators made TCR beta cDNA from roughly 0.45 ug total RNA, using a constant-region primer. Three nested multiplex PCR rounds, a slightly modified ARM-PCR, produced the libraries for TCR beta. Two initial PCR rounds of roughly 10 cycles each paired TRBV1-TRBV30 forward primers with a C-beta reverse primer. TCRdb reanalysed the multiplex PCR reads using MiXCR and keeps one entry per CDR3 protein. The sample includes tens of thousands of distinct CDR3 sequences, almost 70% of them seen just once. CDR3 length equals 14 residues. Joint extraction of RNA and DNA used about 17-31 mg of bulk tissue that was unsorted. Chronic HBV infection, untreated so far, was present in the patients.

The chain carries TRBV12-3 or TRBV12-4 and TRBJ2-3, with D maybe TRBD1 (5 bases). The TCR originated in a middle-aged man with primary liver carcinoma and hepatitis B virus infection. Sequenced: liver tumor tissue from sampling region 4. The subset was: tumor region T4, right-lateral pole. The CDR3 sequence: CASSQGLSTDMQYF. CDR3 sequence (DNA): TGTGCCAGCAGTCAGGGCTTGTCCACAGATATGCAGTATTTT.